The 9 T cell receptor beta chains below come from one sample, sequenced in a study of T cell responses to AZD1222 COVID-19 vaccine. Here immunoSEQ multiplex PCR was the method, and the copy in TCRdb shows in-frame clones only, minus some. The sample consists of approximately 140,000 clones, 92% of them appearing once. This specimen consisted of peripheral blood, obtained 28 days after the second AZD1222 dose. The receptors were sampled from an adult who received the AZD1222 COVID-19 vaccine.

This clone was counted between two and nine times. The chain uses TRBV6-2 or TRBV6-3 and TRBJ1-1, with D possibly matching TRBD1 (5 bases). Germline CDR1 MNHEY, CDR2 SVGEGT. The CDR3 runs to 15 residues. The ends were cut back, 2 bases at V and 4 bases at J, with 14 bases in the middle. The CDR3 DNA reads as TGTGCCAGCAGTTACGACGAAGGGGCAAGCACTGAAGCTTTCTTT. As protein: CASSYDEGASTEAFF.

This chain uses TRBV15 with TRBJ1-6; D uncertain. The germline CDR1 and CDR2 sequences are LNHNV and YYDKDF (reference sequence). Trimming pared 3 bases from V and 7 bases from J, leaving 10 bases between. CDR3 length: 14 residues. The CDR3: CATSSGRVNSPLHF. The CDR3 DNA reads as TGTGCCACCAGCAGCGGACGAGTCAATTCACCCCTCCACTTT.

The rearrangement uses TRBV9 and TRBJ1-6; D remains unclear. This CDR3 has 15 amino acids. Germline CDR1 and CDR2: SGDLS and YYNGEE. V gave up 3 bases and J gave up 9 bases, with 16 bases separating them. In DNA, the CDR3 is TGTGCCAGCAGCGCCATTGACGACGTCACTTCACCCCTCCACTTT. Its protein is CASSAIDDVTSPLHF.

The V call is TRBV7-9, the J call TRBJ2-1; TRBD1 aligns across 10 bases. After removal of 5 bases from V and 6 bases from J, the junction contained 4 bases not matched to a gene. This CDR3 has 14 amino acids. Germline values: CDR1 SEHNR, CDR2 FQNEAQ (reference sequence). The CDR3 DNA reads as TGTGCCAGCAGCCCGGACAGGGGGGGCAATGAGCAGTTCTTC. Protein: CASSPDRGGNEQFF.

The chain links TRBV12-3 or TRBV12-4 to TRBJ1-5; no firm D call. This CDR3 has 13 residues. V lost 3 bases to trimming and J lost 3 bases, with 6 bases between them. CDR3 DNA: TGTGCCAGCAGTTTGGGTTACAATCAGCCCCAGCATTTT. It translates to CASSLGYNQPQHF.

The chain is built from TRBV19 and TRBJ1-1, with a tentative D call TRBD1 (5 bases). The CDR3 extends over 16 amino acids. CDR1 LNHDA and CDR2 SQIVND come from the germline V gene (reference sequence). V dropped 8 bases and J dropped 4 bases, with 23 bases sitting between them. CDR3 sequence reads: CASSQNPRGGGTEAFF. In nucleotides, the CDR3 is TGTGCCAGTTCCCAAAATCCTCGGGGCGGGGGCACTGAAGCTTTCTTT.

This chain links TRBV7-2 with TRBJ1-5; D is undetermined. Germline CDR1 SGHTA, CDR2 FQGNSA. Trimming left V 5 bases short and J 4 bases short, with 15 bases between. This CDR3 is 15 amino acids long. This chain's CDR3 is CASSLEMGWNQPQHF. For the CDR3, the DNA is TGTGCCAGCAGCCTAGAGATGGGGTGGAATCAGCCCCAGCATTTT.

The rearrangement links TRBV7-2 to TRBJ1-2; no reliable D call. Germline CDR1 and CDR2: SGHTA and FQGNSA. This CDR3 spans 11 amino acids. Trimming stripped 6 bases from V and 7 bases from J, with 9 bases between. The CDR3 here is CASRGEGGYTF. The CDR3 DNA follows: TGTGCCAGCAGGGGCGAGGGTGGCTACACCTTC.

This chain's CDR3 is CASSLVGSYEQYF. The CDR3 bases are TGTGCCAGCAGCTTAGTAGGCTCCTACGAGCAGTACTTC. The gene calls are TRBV11-2 and TRBJ2-7; D uncertain. Germline V gene lookup returns CDR1 SGHAT and CDR2 FQNNGV. The CDR3 length is 13 residues. V dropped 1 base and J dropped 0 bases, with 4 bases sitting between them.